This entry describes one T cell receptor (beta chain). Patients at the Seattle site were enrolled during active infection and followed longitudinally. Trimming cost V 5 bases and J 2 bases; bases outside gene matches: 6. Germline values: CDR1 LNHDA, CDR2 SQIVND (reference sequence). The CDR3 is made up of 15 amino acids. The data belong to a study of blood T cell repertoires in COVID-19. Study-wide context: The origin of the acute and convalescent COVID-19 samples was the United States, Italy and Spain. T cells, B-cell-depleted T cells, or PBMCs supplied cDNA or gDNA.

In the original analysis: Researchers report that nucleated cell counts were estimated from reference gene primer amplification. Assay used: immunoSEQ multiplex PCR; TCRdb lists only in-frame clones, some missing. That table is the source of V, J and clone size, and D and trimming were worked out from the DNA. The sample lists approximately 150,000 clones; over 80% were seen once. This clonotype originated in a man aged 30-40 years with COVID-19, enrolled during active disease. The chain combines TRBV19 with TRBJ1-5; 7 bases are a match to TRBD1. Sequenced: peripheral blood. CDR3 coding DNA: TGTGCCAGTAGTTCTATCGACAGGGGCAATCAGCCCCAGCATTTT. Amino acid sequence: CASSSIDRGNQPQHF.